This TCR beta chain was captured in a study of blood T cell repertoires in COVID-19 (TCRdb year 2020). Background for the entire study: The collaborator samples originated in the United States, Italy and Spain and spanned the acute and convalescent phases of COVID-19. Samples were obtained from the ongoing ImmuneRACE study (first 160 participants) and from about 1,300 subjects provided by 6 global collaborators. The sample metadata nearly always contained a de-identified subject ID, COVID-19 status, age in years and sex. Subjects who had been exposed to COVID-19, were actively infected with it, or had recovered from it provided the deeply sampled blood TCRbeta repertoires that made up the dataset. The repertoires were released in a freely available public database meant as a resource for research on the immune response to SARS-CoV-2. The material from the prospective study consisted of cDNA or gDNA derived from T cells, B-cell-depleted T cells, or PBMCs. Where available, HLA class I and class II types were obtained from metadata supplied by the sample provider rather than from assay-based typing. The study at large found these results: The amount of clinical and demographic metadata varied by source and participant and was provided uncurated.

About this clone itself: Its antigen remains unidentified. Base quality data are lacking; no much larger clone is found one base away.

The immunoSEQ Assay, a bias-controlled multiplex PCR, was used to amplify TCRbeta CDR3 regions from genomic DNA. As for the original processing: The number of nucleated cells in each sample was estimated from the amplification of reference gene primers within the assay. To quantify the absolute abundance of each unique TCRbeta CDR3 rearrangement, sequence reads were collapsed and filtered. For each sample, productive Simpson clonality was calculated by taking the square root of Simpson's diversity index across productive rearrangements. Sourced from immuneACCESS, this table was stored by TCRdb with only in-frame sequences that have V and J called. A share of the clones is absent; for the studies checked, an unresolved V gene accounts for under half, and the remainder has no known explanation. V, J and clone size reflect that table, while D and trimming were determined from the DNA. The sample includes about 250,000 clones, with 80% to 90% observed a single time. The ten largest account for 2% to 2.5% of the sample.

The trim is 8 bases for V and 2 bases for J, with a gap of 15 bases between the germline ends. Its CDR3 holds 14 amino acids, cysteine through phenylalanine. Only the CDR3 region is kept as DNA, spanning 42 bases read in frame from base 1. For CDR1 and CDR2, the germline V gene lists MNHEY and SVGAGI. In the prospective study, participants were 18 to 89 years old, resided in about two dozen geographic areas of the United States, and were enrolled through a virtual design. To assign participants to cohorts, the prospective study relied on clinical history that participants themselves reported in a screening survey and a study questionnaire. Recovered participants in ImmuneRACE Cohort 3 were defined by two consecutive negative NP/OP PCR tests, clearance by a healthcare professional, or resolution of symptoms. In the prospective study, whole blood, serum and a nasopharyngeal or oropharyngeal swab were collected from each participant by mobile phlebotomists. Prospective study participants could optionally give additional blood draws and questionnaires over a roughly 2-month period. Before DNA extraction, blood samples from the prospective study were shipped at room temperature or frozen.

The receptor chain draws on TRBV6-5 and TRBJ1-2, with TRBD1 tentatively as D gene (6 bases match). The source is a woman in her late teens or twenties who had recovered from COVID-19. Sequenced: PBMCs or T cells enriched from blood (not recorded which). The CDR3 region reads CASDPERGNYGYTF. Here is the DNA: TGTGCCAGCGACCCCGAGAGGGGGAACTATGGCTACACCTTC.